These T cell receptor beta chains were read from a single sample in a study of blood T cell repertoires in COVID-19. The repertoire was sequenced with immunoSEQ multiplex PCR; TCRdb's copy has only in-frame clones and lacks some. The sample records tens of thousands of clones, just over 85% being singletons. The specimen was peripheral blood. The receptor source for this set is a man aged 50 to 60 with active COVID-19. The CDR3 runs from the conserved cysteine through the conserved F or W. D genes are given only for firm matches. Expanded clones are given a class, and other clones once, few, many or no size at all.

TRBD1,TRBJ1-5,TRBV18,-,CASSSNTGGVSNQPQHF,TGTGCCAGCTCATCAAATACAGGGGGAGTAAGCAATCAGCCCCAGCATTTT
-,TRBJ2-2,TRBV4-1,-,CASRPSGSLLAGELFF,TGCGCCAGCAGACCCTCGGGAAGTTTATTAGCCGGGGAGCTGTTTTTT
TRBD1,TRBJ1-2,TRBV6-5,-,CASSLGTGFGYTF,TGTGCCAGCAGTTTAGGGACAGGGTTTGGCTACACCTTC
TRBD1,TRBJ1-5,TRBV7-2,once,CASRRRDSYQPQHF,TGTGCCAGCAGACGCCGGGACAGCTATCAGCCCCAGCATTTT
TRBD1,TRBJ1-6,TRBV5-1,few,CASSGQGSNSPLHF,TGCGCCAGCAGCGGACAGGGGAGTAATTCACCCCTCCACTTT
TRBD2,TRBJ2-3,TRBV5-1,-,CASSLSGRSTDTQYF,TGCGCCAGCAGCTTGAGCGGGAGAAGCACAGATACGCAGTATTTT
TRBD2,TRBJ2-3,TRBV7-8,-,CASSFSGSADTQYF,TGTGCCAGCAGCTTTAGCGGGAGCGCAGATACGCAGTATTTT
TRBD1,TRBJ1-1,TRBV11-3,once,CASSPETGLNTEAFF,TGTGCCAGCAGCCCCGAGACAGGGCTGAACACTGAAGCTTTCTTT
TRBD1,TRBJ1-5,TRBV6-6,few,CASTSSRGFQPQHF,TGTGCCAGCACCTCCTCCAGGGGGTTCCAGCCCCAGCATTTT
TRBD1,TRBJ2-3,TRBV7-2,-,CASSLLGQDTDTQYF,TGTGCCAGCAGCTTACTGGGACAGGACACAGATACGCAGTATTTT
-,TRBJ2-1,TRBV24-1,-,CATSDLNSQIQFF,TGTGCCACCAGTGACCTAAATTCACAGATCCAGTTCTTC
-,TRBJ1-1,TRBV19,-,CASSTGGLNTEAFF,TGTGCCAGTAGTACGGGGGGGTTGAACACTGAAGCTTTCTTT
TRBD2,TRBJ2-1,TRBV5-6,-,CASTGGALYNEQFF,TGTGCCAGCACCGGGGGGGCTCTCTACAATGAGCAGTTCTTC
TRBD1,TRBJ1-5,TRBV6-6,once,CASSYPLGQGGQPQHF,TGTGCCAGCAGTTACCCCCTAGGACAGGGAGGACAGCCCCAGCATTTT
-,TRBJ1-5,TRBV7-8,-,CASSLDRVYNQPQHF,TGTGCCAGCAGCTTAGACAGGGTTTACAATCAGCCCCAGCATTTT
-,TRBJ1-2,TRBV7-8,-,CASSLNGHPYGYTF,TGTGCCAGCAGCTTAAATGGACATCCGTATGGCTACACCTTC
-,TRBJ2-3,TRBV13,-,CASSLTGELDTQYF,TGTGCCAGCAGCTTAACGGGAGAATTAGATACGCAGTATTTT
-,TRBJ1-4,TRBV27,-,CASSLARGGSNEKLFF,TGTGCCAGCAGTTTAGCCAGGGGCGGGTCTAATGAAAAACTGTTTTTT
TRBD2,TRBJ2-5,TRBV29-1,once,CSVEQMRGAPQETQYF,TGCAGCGTTGAACAAATGCGGGGGGCGCCCCAAGAGACCCAGTACTTC
-,TRBJ2-3,TRBV9,-,CASSVEAPGDTQYF,TGTGCCAGCAGCGTAGAGGCCCCGGGAGATACGCAGTATTTT
-,TRBJ2-7,TRBV5-4,few,CASSSGTPYEQYF,TGTGCCAGCAGCTCGGGAACACCCTACGAGCAGTACTTC
TRBD1,TRBJ2-5,TRBV18,-,CASSPDRTGRTETQYF,TGTGCCAGCTCACCGGACAGGACAGGGAGGACGGAGACCCAGTACTTC
TRBD2,TRBJ2-5,TRBV5-1,-,CASSLGGSGAQETQYF,TGCGCCAGCAGCTTGGGCGGTAGCGGGGCGCAAGAGACCCAGTACTTC
-,TRBJ1-2,TRBV5-1,-,CASRGGAEGKGYTF,TGCGCCAGCAGGGGAGGAGCAGAAGGGAAGGGCTACACCTTC
TRBD1,TRBJ1-5,TRBV4-1,-,CASSRTVGQAYWGYSNQPQHF,TGCGCCAGCAGTCGAACCGTCGGACAGGCATATTGGGGTTATAGCAATCAGCCCCAGCATTTT
-,TRBJ1-1,TRBV5-8,-,CASSLLVSTDTEAFF,TGTGCCAGCAGCTTGCTTGTTTCCACGGACACTGAAGCTTTCTTT
-,TRBJ2-3,TRBV3-1/TRBV3-2,-,CASSSHRGSQYF,TGTGCCAGCAGCTCCCACCGGGGGTCGCAGTATTTT
TRBD2,TRBJ2-1,TRBV12-5,-,CASGSRLAGGQSSYNEQFF,TGTGCTAGTGGTTCCCGACTAGCGGGAGGGCAGAGCTCCTACAATGAGCAGTTCTTC
-,TRBJ1-6,TRBV2,-,CASLVLVRLHF,TGTGCCAGCCTTGTTCTTGTGCGCCTCCACTTT
-,TRBJ2-7,TRBV6-5,-,CASRQDSRGYEQYF,TGTGCCAGCAGACAAGATTCCAGGGGCTACGAGCAGTACTTC
-,TRBJ1-1,TRBV6-5,-,CASSPTGTNTEAFF,TGTGCCAGCAGTCCCACAGGGACAAACACTGAAGCTTTCTTT
-,TRBJ1-5,TRBV27,-,CASRTSGGYSNQPQHF,TGTGCCAGCAGGACGTCGGGAGGATATAGCAATCAGCCCCAGCATTTT
-,TRBJ1-2,TRBV24-1,-,CATSDHPRDNVTYGYTF,TGTGCCACCAGTGATCACCCCAGGGACAACGTGACCTATGGCTACACCTTC